This T cell receptor (beta chain) was sequenced for a study of blood T cell repertoires in COVID-19. CDR3 length equals 18 residues. The ends lost 4 bases at V and 4 bases at J; junction bases unmatched: 9. Germline-derived CDR1 and CDR2 are SGDLS and YYNGEE. Sequencing was performed with immunoSEQ multiplex PCR; in TCRdb, only in-frame clones are kept and a portion is missing. Here the sample spans 130,000 or so clones, around 89% being singletons. This TCR came from a man aged 50-60 years with active or convalescent COVID-19. Sequencing used peripheral blood. The chain is built from TRBV9 and TRBJ2-1, with 15 bases lining up with TRBD2. CDR3 loop: CASSKRTSGGAGYNEQFF. CDR3 bases: TGTGCCAGCAGCAAACGGACTAGCGGGGGGGCTGGATACAATGAGCAGTTCTTC.